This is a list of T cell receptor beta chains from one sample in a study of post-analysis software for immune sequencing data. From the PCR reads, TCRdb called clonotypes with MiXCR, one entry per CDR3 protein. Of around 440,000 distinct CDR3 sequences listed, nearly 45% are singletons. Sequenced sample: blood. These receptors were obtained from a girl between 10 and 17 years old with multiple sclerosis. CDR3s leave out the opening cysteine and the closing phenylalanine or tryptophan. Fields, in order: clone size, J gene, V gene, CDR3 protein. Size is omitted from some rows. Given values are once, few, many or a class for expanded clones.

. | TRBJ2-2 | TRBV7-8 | ASSQDRDRELF
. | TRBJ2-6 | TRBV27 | ASSPKPGQGARSAGANVLT
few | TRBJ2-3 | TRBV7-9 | ASSLGALASGTGTQY
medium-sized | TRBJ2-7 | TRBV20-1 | SAEPTDNSYEQY
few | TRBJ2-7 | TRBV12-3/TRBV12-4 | ASSQTVSYEQY
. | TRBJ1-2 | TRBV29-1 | SARDSPNYGCT
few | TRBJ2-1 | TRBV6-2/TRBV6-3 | ASRKGPEQF
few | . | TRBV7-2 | ASSLIGGFDEQY
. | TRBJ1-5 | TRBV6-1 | ASDRGNQPQH
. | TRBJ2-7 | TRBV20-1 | SANAGGPIHEQY
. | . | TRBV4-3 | ASSQGMANRGRDYNEQY
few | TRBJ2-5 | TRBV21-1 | ASRAGPVFETQY
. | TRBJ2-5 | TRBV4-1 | ASCQVGRRQETQY
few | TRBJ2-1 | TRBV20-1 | SARALGLAGGPDSYNEQF
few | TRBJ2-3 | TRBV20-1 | SAGLAGPDTQY
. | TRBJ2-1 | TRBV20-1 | SARRDTYEQF
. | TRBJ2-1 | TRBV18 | ASSPRVPGPNTPSYNEQF
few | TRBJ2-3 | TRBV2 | ASSLLAGGDTQY
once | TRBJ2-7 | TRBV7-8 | ASSLSGTLIPSYEQY
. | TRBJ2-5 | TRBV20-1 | SARPSGTGVETQY
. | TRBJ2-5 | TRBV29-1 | SGVGQQETQY
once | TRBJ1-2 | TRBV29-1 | SVEDLWGQGLYGYT
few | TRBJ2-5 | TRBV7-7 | ASSPGATAGTQY
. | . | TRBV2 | ASSPLWAGGYEQY
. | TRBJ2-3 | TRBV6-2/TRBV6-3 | ASSPGTGIRTQY
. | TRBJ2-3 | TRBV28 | ASSVGGKGSDTQY
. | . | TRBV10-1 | ASSDLMVYNEQY
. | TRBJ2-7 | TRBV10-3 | AIKRDGSFNEQY
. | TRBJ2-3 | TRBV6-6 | ASSYDSTDMQY
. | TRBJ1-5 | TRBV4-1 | ASSHATGGNQPQH
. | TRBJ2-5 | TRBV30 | AWSVGGEETQY
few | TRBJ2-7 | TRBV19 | ASSTDRSYEQY
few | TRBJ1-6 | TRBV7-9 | ASSQQSDAPLH
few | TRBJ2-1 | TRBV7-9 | ASSPPRGLAGVYNEQF